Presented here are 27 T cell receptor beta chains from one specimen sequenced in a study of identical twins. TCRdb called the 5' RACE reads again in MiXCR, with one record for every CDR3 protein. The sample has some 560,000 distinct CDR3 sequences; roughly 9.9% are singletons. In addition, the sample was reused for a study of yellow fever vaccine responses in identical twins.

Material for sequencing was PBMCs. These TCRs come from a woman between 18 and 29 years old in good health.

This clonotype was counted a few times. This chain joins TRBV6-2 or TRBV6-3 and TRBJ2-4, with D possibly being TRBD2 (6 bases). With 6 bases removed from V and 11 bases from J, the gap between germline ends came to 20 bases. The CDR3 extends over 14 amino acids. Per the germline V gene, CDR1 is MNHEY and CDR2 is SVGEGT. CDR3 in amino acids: CASRKGLLRFLQYF. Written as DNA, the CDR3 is TGTGCCAGCAGAAAGGGACTCCTACGATTTCTTCAGTACTTC.

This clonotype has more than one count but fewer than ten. The CDR3 nucleotides read TGTGCCACCAGTGACCTACTAGGAGGGGAGACAGATACGCAGTATTTT. Its translation: CATSDLLGGETDTQYF. V usage is TRBV24-1 and J usage is TRBJ2-3; D is perhaps TRBD2 (6 bases). The CDR3 has 16 residues. V was cut by 4 bases and J by 3 bases, with 16 bases left in between. From germline, CDR1 is KGHDR and CDR2 SFDVKD.

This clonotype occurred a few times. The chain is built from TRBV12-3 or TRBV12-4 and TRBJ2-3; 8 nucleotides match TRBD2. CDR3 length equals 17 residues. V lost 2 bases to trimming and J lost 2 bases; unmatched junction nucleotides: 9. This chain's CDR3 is CASSLRGKRGNTDTQYF. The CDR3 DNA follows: TGTGCCAGCAGTTTAAGGGGCAAGCGGGGGAACACAGATACGCAGTATTTT.

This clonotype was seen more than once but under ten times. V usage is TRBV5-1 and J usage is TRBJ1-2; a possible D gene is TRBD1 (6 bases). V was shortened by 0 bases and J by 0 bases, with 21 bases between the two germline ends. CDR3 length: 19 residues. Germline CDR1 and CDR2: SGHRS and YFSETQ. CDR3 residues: CASSLGGPGQRATNYGYTF. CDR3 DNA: TGCGCCAGCAGCTTGGGGGGACCGGGACAAAGGGCAACTAACTATGGCTACACCTTC. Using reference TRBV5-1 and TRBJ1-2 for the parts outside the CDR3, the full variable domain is KAGVTQTPRYLIKTRGQQVTLSCSPISGHRSVSWYQQTPGQGLQFLFEYFSETQRNKGNFPGRFSGRQFSNSRSEMNVSTLELGDSALYLCASSLGGPGQRATNYGYTFGSGTRLTVV.

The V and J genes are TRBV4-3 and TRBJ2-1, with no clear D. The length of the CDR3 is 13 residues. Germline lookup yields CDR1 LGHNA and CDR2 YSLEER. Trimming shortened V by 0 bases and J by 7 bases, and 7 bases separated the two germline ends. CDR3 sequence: CASSQDGGNEQFF. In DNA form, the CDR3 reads TGCGCCAGCAGCCAAGACGGTGGTAATGAGCAGTTCTTC.

The CDR3 DNA follows: TGTGCCAGCAGCTGGCAGGGTAGTGGGGATACGCAGTATTTT. Translation gives CASSWQGSGDTQYF. The chain employs TRBV7-2 and TRBJ2-3, with TRBD1 as a possible D gene (5 bases). Germline V gene data show CDR1 as SGHTA and CDR2 as FQGNSA. The CDR3 contains 14 residues. V was pared by 4 bases and J by 6 bases, with 14 bases between.

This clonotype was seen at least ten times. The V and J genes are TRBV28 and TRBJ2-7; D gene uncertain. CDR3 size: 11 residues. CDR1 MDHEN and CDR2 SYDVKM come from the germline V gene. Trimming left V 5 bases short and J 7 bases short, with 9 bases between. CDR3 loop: CASSLTREQYF. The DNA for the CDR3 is TGTGCCAGCAGTCTTACCCGGGAGCAGTACTTC.

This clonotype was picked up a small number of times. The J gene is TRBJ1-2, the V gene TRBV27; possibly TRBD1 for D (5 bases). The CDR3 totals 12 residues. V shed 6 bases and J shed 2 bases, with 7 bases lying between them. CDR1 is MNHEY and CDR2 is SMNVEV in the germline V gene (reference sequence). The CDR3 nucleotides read TGTGCCAGCAGCGACAGAAACTATGGCTACACCTTC. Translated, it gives CASSDRNYGYTF.

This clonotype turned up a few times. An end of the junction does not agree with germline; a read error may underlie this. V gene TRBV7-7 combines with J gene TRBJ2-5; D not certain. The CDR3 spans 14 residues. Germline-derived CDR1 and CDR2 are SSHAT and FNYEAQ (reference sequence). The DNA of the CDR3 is TGTGCTAGCAGCTTAGGTTGGCGTCAAGAGACCCAGTACTTC. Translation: CASSLGWRQETQYF. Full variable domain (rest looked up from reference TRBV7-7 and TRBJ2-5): GAGVSQSPRYKVTKRGQDVTLRCDPISSHATLYWYQQALGQGPEFLTYFNYEAQPDKSGLPSDRFSAERPEGSISTLTIQRTEQRDSAMYRCASSLGWRQETQYFGPGTRLLVL.

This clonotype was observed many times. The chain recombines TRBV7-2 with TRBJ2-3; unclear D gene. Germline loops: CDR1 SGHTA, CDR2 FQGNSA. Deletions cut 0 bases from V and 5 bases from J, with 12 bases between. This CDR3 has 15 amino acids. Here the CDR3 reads CASSLARLAVDTQYF. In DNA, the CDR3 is TGTGCCAGCAGCTTAGCTAGATTGGCAGTAGATACGCAGTATTTT.

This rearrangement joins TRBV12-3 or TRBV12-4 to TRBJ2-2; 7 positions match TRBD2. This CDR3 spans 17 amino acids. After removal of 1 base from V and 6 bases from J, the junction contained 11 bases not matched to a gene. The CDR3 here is CASSLVVGGKVAGELFF. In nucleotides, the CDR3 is TGTGCCAGCAGTTTAGTGGTGGGAGGGAAAGTTGCCGGGGAGCTGTTTTTT.

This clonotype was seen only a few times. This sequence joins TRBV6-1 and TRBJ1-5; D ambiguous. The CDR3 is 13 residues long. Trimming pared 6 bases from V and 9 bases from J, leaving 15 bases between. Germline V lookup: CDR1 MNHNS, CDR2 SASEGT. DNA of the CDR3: TGTGCCAGCAGCCTTGACGGGGTCGTGCCCCAGCATTTT. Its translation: CASSLDGVVPQHF.

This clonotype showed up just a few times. Written as DNA, the CDR3 is TGTGCCAGCAGCTCACCCGGACAGGGGGCAGTCGGGGAGCTGTTTTTT. It specifies CASSSPGQGAVGELFF. V and J are TRBV5-6 and TRBJ2-2, with TRBD1 matching 11 bases. V lost 3 bases, J lost 7 bases, and 8 bases stayed unmatched. CDR1 SGHDT and CDR2 YYEEEE come from the germline V gene. This CDR3 is built from 16 residues.

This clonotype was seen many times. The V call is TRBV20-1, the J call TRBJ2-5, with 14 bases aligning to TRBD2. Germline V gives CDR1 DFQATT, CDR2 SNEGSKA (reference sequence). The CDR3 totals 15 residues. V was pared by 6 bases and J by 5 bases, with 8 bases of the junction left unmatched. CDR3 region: CSARLAGGPGETQYF. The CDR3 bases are TGCAGTGCCCGACTAGCGGGGGGGCCCGGGGAGACCCAGTACTTC.

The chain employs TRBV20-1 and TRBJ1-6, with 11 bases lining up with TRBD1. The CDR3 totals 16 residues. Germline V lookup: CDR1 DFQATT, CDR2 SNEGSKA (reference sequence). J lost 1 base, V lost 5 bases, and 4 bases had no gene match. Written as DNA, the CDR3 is TGCAGTGCTCACGGGACAGGGGGATCCTATAATTCACCCCTCCACTTT. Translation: CSAHGTGGSYNSPLHF.

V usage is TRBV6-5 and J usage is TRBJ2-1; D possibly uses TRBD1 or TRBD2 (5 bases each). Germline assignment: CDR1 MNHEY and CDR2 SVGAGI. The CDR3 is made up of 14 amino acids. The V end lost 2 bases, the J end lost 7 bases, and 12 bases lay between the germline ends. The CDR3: CASSYGTPRNEQFF. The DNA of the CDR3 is TGTGCCAGCAGTTACGGGACCCCCCGAAATGAGCAGTTCTTC.

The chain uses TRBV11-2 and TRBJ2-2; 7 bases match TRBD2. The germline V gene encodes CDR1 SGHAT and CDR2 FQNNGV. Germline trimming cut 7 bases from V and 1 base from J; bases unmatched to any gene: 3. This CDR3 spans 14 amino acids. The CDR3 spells CASNLAVNTGELFF. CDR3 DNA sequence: TGTGCCAGCAATCTAGCGGTGAACACCGGGGAGCTGTTTTTT.

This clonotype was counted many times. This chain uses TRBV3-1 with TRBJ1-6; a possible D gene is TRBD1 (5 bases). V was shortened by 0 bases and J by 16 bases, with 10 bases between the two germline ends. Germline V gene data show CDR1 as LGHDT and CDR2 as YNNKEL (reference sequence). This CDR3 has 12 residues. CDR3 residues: CASSQEAGYLHF. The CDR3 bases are TGTGCCAGCAGCCAAGAGGCAGGGTATCTCCACTTT. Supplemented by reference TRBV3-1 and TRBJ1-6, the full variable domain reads DTAVSQTPKYLVTQMGNDKSIKCEQNLGHDTMYWYKQDSKKFLKIMFSYNNKELIINETVPNRFSPKSPDKAHLNLHINSLELGDSAVYFCASSQEAGYLHFGNGTRLTVT.

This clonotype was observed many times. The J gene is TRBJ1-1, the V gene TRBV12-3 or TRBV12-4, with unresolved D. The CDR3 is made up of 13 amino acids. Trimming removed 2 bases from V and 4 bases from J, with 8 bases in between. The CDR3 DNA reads TGTGCCAGCAGTTTATGGGCAGGCACTGAAGCTTTCTTT. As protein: CASSLWAGTEAFF.

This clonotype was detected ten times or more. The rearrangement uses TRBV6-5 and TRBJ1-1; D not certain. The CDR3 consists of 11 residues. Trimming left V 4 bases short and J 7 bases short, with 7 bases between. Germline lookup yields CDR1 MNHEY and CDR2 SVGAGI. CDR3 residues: CASSFDREAFF. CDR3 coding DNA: TGTGCCAGCAGTTTTGACCGTGAAGCTTTCTTT.

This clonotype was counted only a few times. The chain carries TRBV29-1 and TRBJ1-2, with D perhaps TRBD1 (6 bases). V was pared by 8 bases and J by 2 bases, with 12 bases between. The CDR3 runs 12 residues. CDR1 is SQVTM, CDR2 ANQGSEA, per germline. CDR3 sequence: CSSWTENYGYTF. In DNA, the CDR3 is TGCAGCTCCTGGACAGAAAACTATGGCTACACCTTC.

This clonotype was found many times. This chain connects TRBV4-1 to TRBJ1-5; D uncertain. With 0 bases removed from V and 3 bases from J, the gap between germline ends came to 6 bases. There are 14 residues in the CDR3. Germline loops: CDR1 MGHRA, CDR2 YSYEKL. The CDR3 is CASSQDWANQPQHF. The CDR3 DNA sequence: TGCGCCAGCAGCCAAGATTGGGCCAATCAGCCCCAGCATTTT.

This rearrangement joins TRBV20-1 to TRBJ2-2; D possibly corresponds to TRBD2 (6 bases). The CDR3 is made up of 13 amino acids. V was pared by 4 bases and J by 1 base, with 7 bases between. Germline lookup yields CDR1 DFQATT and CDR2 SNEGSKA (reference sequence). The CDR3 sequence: CSAIAENTGELFF. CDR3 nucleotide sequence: TGCAGTGCTATAGCGGAGAACACCGGGGAGCTGTTTTTT.

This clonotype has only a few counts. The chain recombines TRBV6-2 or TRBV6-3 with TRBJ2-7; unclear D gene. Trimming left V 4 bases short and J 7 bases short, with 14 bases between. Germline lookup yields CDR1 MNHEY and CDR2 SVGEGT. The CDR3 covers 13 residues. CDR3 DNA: TGTGCCAGCAGTTCTTCTTGGGAAACTGAGCAGTACTTC. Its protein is CASSSSWETEQYF.

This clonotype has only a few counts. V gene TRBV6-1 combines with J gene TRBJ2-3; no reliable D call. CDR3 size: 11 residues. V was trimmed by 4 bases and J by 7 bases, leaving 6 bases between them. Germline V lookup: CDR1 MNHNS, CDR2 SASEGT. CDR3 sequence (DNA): TGTGCCAGCAGTGGGAGTAATACGCAGTATTTT. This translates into CASSGSNTQYF.

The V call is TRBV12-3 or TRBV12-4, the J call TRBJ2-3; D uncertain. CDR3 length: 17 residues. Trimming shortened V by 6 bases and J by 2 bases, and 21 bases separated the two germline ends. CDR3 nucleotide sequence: TGTGCCAGCAGCCCGACCGGGCGGAGCGCCTACACAGATACGCAGTATTTT. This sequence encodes CASSPTGRSAYTDTQYF.

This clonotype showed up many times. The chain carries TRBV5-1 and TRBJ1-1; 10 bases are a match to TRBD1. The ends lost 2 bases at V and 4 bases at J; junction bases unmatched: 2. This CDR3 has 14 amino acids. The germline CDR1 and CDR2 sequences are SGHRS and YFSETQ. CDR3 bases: TGCGCCAGCAGCTTCGGGACAGGGGTCACTGAAGCTTTCTTT. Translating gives CASSFGTGVTEAFF.